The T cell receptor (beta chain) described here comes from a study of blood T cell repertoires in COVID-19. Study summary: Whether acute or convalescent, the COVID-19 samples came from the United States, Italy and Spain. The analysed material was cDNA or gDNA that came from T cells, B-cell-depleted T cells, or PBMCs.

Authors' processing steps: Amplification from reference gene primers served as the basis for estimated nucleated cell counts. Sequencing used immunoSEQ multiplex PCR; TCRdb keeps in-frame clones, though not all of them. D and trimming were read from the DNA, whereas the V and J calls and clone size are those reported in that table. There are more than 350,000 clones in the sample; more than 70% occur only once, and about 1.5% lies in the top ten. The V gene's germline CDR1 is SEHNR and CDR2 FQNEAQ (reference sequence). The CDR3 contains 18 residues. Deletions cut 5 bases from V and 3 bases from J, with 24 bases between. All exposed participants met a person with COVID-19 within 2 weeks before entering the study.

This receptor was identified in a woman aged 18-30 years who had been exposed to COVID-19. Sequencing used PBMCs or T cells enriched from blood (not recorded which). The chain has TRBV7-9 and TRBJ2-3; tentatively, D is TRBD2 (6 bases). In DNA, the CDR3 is TGTGCCAGCAGCCCAATCGGTATGGGCAGGGAGGTAACAGATACGCAGTATTTT. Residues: CASSPIGMGREVTDTQYF.